Shown below are 21 T cell receptor beta chains from a single sample sequenced in a study of cytomegalovirus exposure and HLA in healthy donors. The PCR made use of 60 Vbeta and 13 Jbeta primers. The repertoire was sequenced with immunoSEQ multiplex PCR; TCRdb's copy has only in-frame clones and lacks some. The table includes around 99,000 clones, 77% detected once. Sequenced sample: PBMCs. The receptors were gathered from a male donor in good health and CMV-seronegative.

This sequence joins TRBV7-2 and TRBJ2-3; a possible D gene is TRBD2 (5 bases). The germline gives CDR1 SGHTA, CDR2 FQGNSA. The germline V and J ends were trimmed by 5 bases and 3 bases, with 15 bases remaining between them. CDR3 length: 15 amino acids. CDR3 in DNA: TGTGCCAGCAGCCCGACTACTCGGGTGACAGATACGCAGTATTTT. As protein: CASSPTTRVTDTQYF.

V and J are TRBV4-1 and TRBJ2-7; 9 bases line up with TRBD1. With V trimmed by 2 bases and J by 0 bases, 2 bases remained unmatched. Germline lookup yields CDR1 MGHRA and CDR2 YSYEKL. The CDR3 totals 15 residues. This CDR3 is CASSQPGQGSYEQYF. Written as DNA, the CDR3 is TGCGCCAGCAGCCAACCGGGACAGGGCTCCTACGAGCAGTACTTC.

The chain joins TRBV6-1 to TRBJ2-7; D may be TRBD1 (5 bases). V lost 4 bases and J 3 bases, leaving 16 bases between the germline ends. Germline CDR1 MNHNS, CDR2 SASEGT. The CDR3 has 15 amino acids. This chain's CDR3 is CASSAPRQRIYEQYF. In DNA, the CDR3 is TGTGCCAGCAGTGCCCCTCGACAGAGAATCTACGAGCAGTACTTC.

The J gene is TRBJ1-2, the V gene TRBV5-1, with 10 bases matching TRBD1. The CDR3 has 13 residues. Germline V gene lookup returns CDR1 SGHRS and CDR2 YFSETQ. The J segment lost 8 bases and the V segment lost 4 bases, leaving 5 bases of the junction unmatched. This chain's CDR3 is CASSRTGGEGYTF. CDR3 in DNA: TGCGCCAGCAGCCGGACAGGGGGAGAGGGCTACACCTTC.

This chain connects TRBV5-4 to TRBJ2-5, with 13 nucleotides matching TRBD2. The V segment lost 4 bases and the J segment 4 bases; nucleotides outside the gene matches: 16. CDR1 SGHNT and CDR2 YYREEE come from the germline V gene (reference sequence). The CDR3 is made up of 19 amino acids. The CDR3 sequence: CASSLWPIGTSGKGETQYF. The CDR3 region has the DNA TGTGCCAGCAGCCTCTGGCCAATCGGGACTAGCGGGAAGGGAGAGACCCAGTACTTC.

This chain joins TRBV7-3 and TRBJ2-1; D remains ambiguous. Germline V CDR1 and CDR2: SGHTA, FQGTGA. The CDR3 spans 15 residues. Trimming stripped 5 bases from V and 2 bases from J, with 13 bases between. For the CDR3, the DNA is TGTGCCAGCAGCCTACAACTATCAACCTACAATGAGCAGTTCTTC. Its translation: CASSLQLSTYNEQFF.

In the case of this clone: Other DNA sequences of this sample code for an identical CDR3. The chain is built from TRBV19 and TRBJ1-2; D possibly corresponds to TRBD1 (5 bases). Trimming cost V 3 bases and J 2 bases, with 10 bases left between them. CDR1 and CDR2 from the germline V gene are LNHDA and SQIVND (reference sequence). This CDR3 has 14 residues. DNA of the CDR3: TGTGCCAGTAGTATCCAGGGATTAAACTATGGCTACACCTTC. Its translation: CASSIQGLNYGYTF.

The DNA of the CDR3 is TGTGCCAGCAGTTACGCCGGAAACAGGGTTTACAATGAGCAGTTCTTC. Protein product: CASSYAGNRVYNEQFF. The chain is built from TRBV6-5 and TRBJ2-1, with D maybe TRBD1 (6 bases). Germline CDR1 is MNHEY and CDR2 is SVGAGI. The germline V and J ends were trimmed by 2 bases and 4 bases, with 15 bases remaining between them. There are 16 residues in the CDR3.

V usage is TRBV12-5 and J usage is TRBJ1-1; tentatively, D is TRBD1 (5 bases). The CDR3 is 11 amino acids. CDR1 is LGHNT and CDR2 is FRNRAP in the germline V gene. With 6 bases removed from V and 9 bases from J, the gap between germline ends came to 11 bases. DNA for the CDR3: TGTGCTAGTGGGACAGCGACGCAAGCTTTCTTT. Translated, it gives CASGTATQAFF.

The CDR3 loop reads CARGTGFSGANVLTF. The CDR3 DNA is TGTGCCAGGGGGACAGGGTTTTCTGGGGCCAACGTCCTGACTTTC. J is TRBJ2-6 and V is TRBV6-4; 9 bases fit TRBD1. Germline V gene lookup returns CDR1 MRHNA and CDR2 SNTAGT. The CDR3 has 15 amino acids. J gave up 1 base and V 9 bases, and 4 bases lay outside the gene matches.

The chain combines TRBV28 with TRBJ1-1; 8 bases agree with TRBD1. This CDR3 region has 16 residues. Germline values: CDR1 MDHEN, CDR2 SYDVKM. The trim removed 5 bases at V and 0 bases at J, leaving 8 bases unmatched. The CDR3 DNA sequence: TGTGCCAGCAGTGACCAGGGGGCTCTGATGAACACTGAAGCTTTCTTT. Amino acids: CASSDQGALMNTEAFF.

The count of this clone is one. The chain joins TRBV18 to TRBJ1-2, with a weak D call TRBD1 (6 bases). Germline V lookup: CDR1 KGHSH, CDR2 LQKENI. The CDR3 has 14 residues. The V gene lost 3 bases and the J gene lost 4 bases, with 12 bases spanning the gap. Here the CDR3 DNA reads TGTGCCAGCTCACCTCGGGGGGGCCCCTATGGCTACACCTTC. Translating gives CASSPRGGPYGYTF.

The chain carries TRBV25-1 and TRBJ1-6, with unresolved D. The germline V and J ends were trimmed by 5 bases and 7 bases, with 9 bases remaining between them. The CDR3 spans 13 residues. Germline CDR1 MGHDK, CDR2 SYGVNS. CDR3 residues: CASSRDTNSPLHF. CDR3 DNA: TGTGCCAGCAGTCGAGACACGAATTCACCCCTCCACTTT.

This clone turned up a few times. V is TRBV6-1 and J is TRBJ1-1; TRBD1 matches at 7 bases. V lost 11 bases and J lost 10; bases outside the gene matches: 13. The CDR3 runs 12 residues. Germline loops: CDR1 MNHNS, CDR2 SASEGT. The CDR3 nucleotides are TGTGCCTCAAAAGGGGACAGAAGGGGAGCTTTCTTT. Amino acid sequence: CASKGDRRGAFF.

The chain carries TRBV7-8 and TRBJ2-1; D possibly corresponds to TRBD1 (6 bases). The germline V gene has CDR1 SGHVS and CDR2 FQNEAQ. The CDR3 has 15 amino acids. V was clipped by 1 base and J by 7 bases, with 14 bases between them. Here the CDR3 DNA reads TGTGCCAGCAGCTTAGTTGCAGGGGCGAGAAATGAGCAGTTCTTC. Its protein is CASSLVAGARNEQFF.

The chain employs TRBV29-1 and TRBJ2-7, with 11 bases identical to TRBD1. Germline CDR1 SQVTM, CDR2 ANQGSEA. The J segment lost 6 bases and the V segment lost 5 bases, leaving 9 bases of the junction unmatched. The CDR3 sequence is 14 residues long. CDR3 residues: CSVLGTGGFSEQYF. The CDR3, as DNA: TGCAGCGTTCTCGGGACAGGGGGGTTCTCCGAGCAGTACTTC.

The rearrangement links TRBV5-4 to TRBJ2-7, with TRBD2 matching over 8 bases. This CDR3 comprises 17 residues. V shed 3 bases and J 0 bases; nucleotides not matched to a gene: 11. CDR1 and CDR2 (germline): SGHNT, YYREEE (reference sequence). CDR3 nucleotides: TGTGCCAGCAGCTATAAAAGGGGCGGGAGGAGCTCCTACGAGCAGTACTTC. Amino acids: CASSYKRGGRSSYEQYF.

The chain is built from TRBV30 and TRBJ2-7, with TRBD2 matching 10 bases. Per germline, CDR1 GTSNPN and CDR2 SVGIG (reference sequence). The CDR3 totals 14 residues. Unmatched junction bases numbered 8, after V lost 7 bases and J lost 2 bases. CDR3 nucleotides: TGTGCCTATAAATCAAGCGGGAGGGCCTACGAGCAGTACTTC. Residues: CAYKSSGRAYEQYF.

The chain couples TRBV19 to TRBJ1-1, with 7 bases matching TRBD1. The germline gives CDR1 LNHDA, CDR2 SQIVND (reference sequence). The CDR3 covers 13 residues. V lost 5 bases and J lost 6; bases outside the gene matches: 6. The CDR3 is CASSPQGRAEAFF. The CDR3 DNA sequence: TGTGCCAGTAGTCCACAGGGGCGGGCTGAAGCTTTCTTT.

This sequence joins TRBV7-7 and TRBJ2-1; TRBD2 agrees at 7 bases. Germline-derived CDR1 and CDR2 are SSHAT and FNYEAQ (reference sequence). CDR3 length: 17 amino acids. J was trimmed by 0 bases and V by 5 bases; bases with no gene match: 10. DNA of the CDR3: TGTGCCAGCAGCCCCTCGGTAGTAGCGGGCTCCTACAATGAGCAGTTCTTC. Its translation is CASSPSVVAGSYNEQFF.

This clone was found a few times. V gene TRBV6-1 combines with J gene TRBJ2-1; 8 bases align to TRBD2. This CDR3 has 15 amino acids. Germline V CDR1 and CDR2: MNHNS, SASEGT. Trimming removed 4 bases from V and 7 bases from J; junction bases left unmatched: 9. CDR3 in amino acids: CASSVGGPGGNEQFF. The CDR3 region has the DNA TGTGCCAGCAGTGTTGGGGGCCCGGGGGGGAATGAGCAGTTCTTC.